Sequencing of this TCR beta chain was carried out in a study of T cell clones after liver transplantation. About the study: HCV positivity affected three of eight recipients; the rest lacked autoimmune or viral indications.

Sequencing was performed with immunoSEQ multiplex PCR; in TCRdb, only in-frame clones are kept and a portion is missing. The sample contains around 100,000 clones, around 80% of which appear only once. CDR1 LNHDA and CDR2 SQIVND come from the germline V gene (reference sequence). CDR3 length: 15 residues. The V gene lost 5 bases and the J gene lost 2 bases, with 16 bases spanning the gap. The source material was CD4+ T cells from blood, sampled approximately 50 months after liver transplant. The receptor was isolated from a human patient who received a liver transplant. The graft donor may be the source of some T cells. The V and J genes are TRBV19 and TRBJ2-7, with D possibly being TRBD1 (6 bases). This CDR3 is CASSAGQLRPYEQYF. CDR3 DNA sequence: TGTGCCAGTAGTGCTGGACAGTTGAGGCCCTACGAGCAGTACTTC.